A single sample is the source of the 32 T cell receptor beta chains below, sequenced in a study of cytomegalovirus exposure and HLA in healthy donors. It was with 60 Vbeta and 13 Jbeta primers that the PCR ran. Sequencing used immunoSEQ multiplex PCR; TCRdb keeps in-frame clones, though not all of them. This table holds more than 200,000 clones. Material for sequencing was PBMCs. These receptors were obtained from a woman in her 30s in good health and CMV-seropositive.

This chain's CDR3 is CASSKAERGAYEQYF. The CDR3 DNA follows: TGTGCCAGCAGCAAAGCCGAGCGGGGCGCCTACGAGCAGTACTTC. V and J are TRBV21-1 and TRBJ2-7; the D call of TRBD2 is as the table states it, not checked on the DNA. TRBV21-1 is a listed pseudogene. The CDR3 runs 15 residues.

The chain joins TRBV5-1 to TRBJ1-3, with TRBD1 as a possible D gene (6 bases). V lost 2 bases, J lost 4 bases, and 13 bases lay in between. This CDR3 contains 15 residues. Germline V gene sequence: CDR1 SGHRS, CDR2 YFSETQ. CDR3 amino acids: CASSLITGQGNTIYF. The CDR3, as DNA: TGCGCCAGCAGCTTAATAACAGGGCAAGGAAACACCATATATTTT.

The chain has TRBV29-1 and TRBJ1-4; 7 nucleotides agree with TRBD1. V was pared by 1 base and J by 8 bases, with 4 bases of the junction left unmatched. This CDR3 has 13 amino acids. The germline V gene encodes CDR1 SQVTM and CDR2 ANQGSEA. The CDR3 coding sequence is TGCAGCGTTGAAGGGATAGGGGGCGAAAAACTGTTTTTT. Protein product: CSVEGIGGEKLFF.

This sequence joins TRBV18 and TRBJ1-1, with 10 bases fitting TRBD1. Germline-derived CDR1 and CDR2 are KGHSH and LQKENI. This CDR3 region has 15 residues. Trimming took 4 bases from V and 4 from J; bases not matched to a gene: 6. CDR3 amino acids: CASSLRDRGGTEAFF. CDR3 DNA: TGTGCCAGCTCACTAAGGGACAGGGGTGGCACTGAAGCTTTCTTT. Full variable domain (missing parts from reference TRBV18 and TRBJ1-1): NAGVMQNPRHLVRRRGQEARLRCSPMKGHSHVYWYRQLPEEGLKFMVYLQKENIIDESGMPKERFSAEFPKEGPSILRIQQVVRGDSAAYFCASSLRDRGGTEAFFGQGTRLTVV.

The gene calls are TRBV6-4 and TRBJ1-2; 8 nucleotides match TRBD1. CDR1 is MRHNA, CDR2 SNTAGT, per germline. V shed 0 bases and J 8 bases; nucleotides not matched to a gene: 8. The CDR3 runs to 15 residues. This chain's CDR3 is CASSDSRTGRSGYTF. CDR3 nucleotides: TGTGCCAGCAGTGACTCCCGGACAGGGCGGAGCGGCTACACCTTC.

The chain carries TRBV7-6 and TRBJ2-6; TRBD2 might be the D (6 bases). The CDR3 consists of 19 residues. From germline, CDR1 is SGHVS and CDR2 FNYEAQ. The germline V and J ends were trimmed by 5 bases and 0 bases, with 20 bases remaining between them. Written as DNA, the CDR3 is TGTGCCAGCAGCCCCATCGGCCGGGAGTTTCGCTCTGGGGCCAACGTCCTGACTTTC. It specifies CASSPIGREFRSGANVLTF.

The rearrangement uses TRBV5-6 and TRBJ2-7; 13 nucleotides line up with TRBD2. Looked up from germline, CDR1 is SGHDT and CDR2 is YYEEEE. The V gene end was trimmed by 0 bases and the J gene end by 6 bases; junction bases not matched to a gene: 6. The CDR3 spans 16 residues. CDR3: CASSLVRTSGSSEQYF. The CDR3 region has the DNA TGTGCCAGCAGCTTGGTAAGGACTAGCGGGAGCAGCGAGCAGTACTTC.

The gene calls are TRBV19 and TRBJ1-1; D is uncertain. The CDR3 is made up of 11 amino acids. Germline CDR1 reads LNHDA; CDR2 reads SQIVND (reference sequence). V gave up 11 bases and J gave up 1 base, with 8 bases separating them. CDR3 bases: TGTGCCTCTGAGGCGAACACTGAAGCTTTCTTT. This sequence encodes CASEANTEAFF. Filled out from reference TRBV19 and TRBJ1-1, the complete variable domain reads DGGITQSPKYLFRKEGQNVTLSCEQNLNHDAMYWYRQDPGQGLRLIYYSQIVNDFQKGDIAEGYSVSREKKESFPLTVTSAQKNPTAFYLCASEANTEAFFGQGTRLTVV.

This chain links TRBV4-1 with TRBJ1-1; D uncertain. Per germline, CDR1 MGHRA and CDR2 YSYEKL. The CDR3 loop spans 12 amino acids. V dropped 6 bases and J dropped 1 base, with 6 bases sitting between them. CDR3 protein: CASREANTEAFF. The DNA for the CDR3 is TGCGCCAGCAGAGAGGCGAACACTGAAGCTTTCTTT.

The chain has TRBV6-1 and TRBJ2-5; 8 bases match TRBD1. The germline V gene has CDR1 MNHNS and CDR2 SASEGT. The ends lost 0 bases at V and 4 bases at J; junction bases unmatched: 4. The CDR3 contains 15 residues. The CDR3 region is CASSEALQGAETQYF. The CDR3 DNA is TGTGCCAGCAGTGAAGCGCTTCAGGGGGCAGAGACCCAGTACTTC.

This chain uses TRBV27 with TRBJ1-1; D unresolved. The length of the CDR3 is 12 residues. Germline assignment: CDR1 MNHEY and CDR2 SMNVEV (reference sequence). The V end was cut by 6 bases, the J end by 4 bases, with 9 bases between. The DNA for the CDR3 is TGTGCCAGCAGAGAGGGTGGCACTGAAGCTTTCTTT. Its translation is CASREGGTEAFF.

J is TRBJ2-7 and V is TRBV28; the match to TRBD1 covers 8 bases. In germline, CDR1 is MDHEN, CDR2 SYDVKM. CDR3 length equals 15 residues. J gave up 4 bases and V 3 bases, and 8 bases lay outside the gene matches. The DNA for the CDR3 is TGTGCCAGCAGTTTTGACAGGGGAGTTATTTACGAGCAGTACTTC. This translates into CASSFDRGVIYEQYF.

The chain combines TRBV25-1 with TRBJ1-1, with D possibly being TRBD1 (5 bases). CDR1 is MGHDK, CDR2 SYGVNS, per germline. The CDR3 runs to 15 residues. V lost 7 bases, J lost 4 bases, and 19 bases lay in between. The CDR3 here is CASIPTPTDGTEAFF. The DNA for the CDR3 is TGTGCCAGCATTCCTACCCCGACAGATGGCACTGAAGCTTTCTTT.

V is TRBV30 and J is TRBJ2-1; possible D gene TRBD1, 6 bases. V shed 5 bases and J shed 7 bases, with 12 bases lying between them. Germline values: CDR1 GTSNPN, CDR2 SVGIG (reference sequence). CDR3 size: 12 residues. CDR3 nucleotide sequence: TGTGCCTGGGGAGAACAGGGTAATGAGCAGTTCTTC. It codes for CAWGEQGNEQFF.

This chain uses TRBV27 with TRBJ1-6; D is possibly TRBD1 (6 bases). The V end was cut by 6 bases, the J end by 3 bases, with 9 bases between. The germline CDR1 and CDR2 sequences are MNHEY and SMNVEV (reference sequence). The CDR3 has 14 residues. The CDR3 nucleotides are TGTGCCAGCAGACCGGGACACTATAATTCACCCCTCCACTTT. Protein: CASRPGHYNSPLHF.

The chain employs TRBV7-9 and TRBJ2-1; D gene uncertain. V lost 3 bases, J lost 9 bases, and 12 bases lay in between. The V gene's germline CDR1 is SEHNR and CDR2 FQNEAQ (reference sequence). The CDR3 is 13 amino acids. The CDR3 sequence is CASSLFSVPEQFF. As DNA, the CDR3 is TGTGCCAGCAGCTTGTTCAGCGTCCCTGAGCAGTTCTTC. Complete variable domain (other parts from reference TRBV7-9 and TRBJ2-1): DTGVSQNPRHKITKRGQNVTFRCDPISEHNRLYWYRQTLGQGPEFLTYFQNEAQLEKSRLLSDRFSAERPKGSFSTLEIQRTEQGDSAMYLCASSLFSVPEQFFGPGTRLTVL.

The chain carries TRBV27 and TRBJ1-1, with D perhaps matching TRBD1 (5 bases). This CDR3 is 15 amino acids long. V lost 2 bases to trimming and J lost 2 bases, with 12 bases between them. The V gene's germline CDR1 is MNHEY and CDR2 SMNVEV (reference sequence). CDR3 residues: CASSLRLQGNTEAFF. The CDR3 DNA reads TGTGCCAGCAGTTTACGACTTCAGGGAAACACTGAAGCTTTCTTT.

The chain links TRBV27 to TRBJ2-1, with D possibly TRBD2 on 6 matching bases. This CDR3 contains 17 residues. Germline-derived CDR1 and CDR2 are MNHEY and SMNVEV (reference sequence). V lost 0 bases and J 1 base, leaving 13 bases between the germline ends. In DNA form, the CDR3 reads TGTGCCAGCAGTTTATCAAGCGTAGGGACTTCCTACAATGAGCAGTTCTTC. Translated, it gives CASSLSSVGTSYNEQFF.

This chain connects TRBV27 to TRBJ1-1; D uncertain. The germline gives CDR1 MNHEY, CDR2 SMNVEV (reference sequence). CDR3 length equals 14 residues. Trimming removed 2 bases at V and 1 base at J, with 8 bases between. The CDR3 region has the DNA TGTGCCAGCAGTTTAAGACGGAGGAACACTGAAGCTTTCTTT. This codes for CASSLRRRNTEAFF.

The gene calls are TRBV6-6 and TRBJ1-5; D is ambiguous. The V end was cut by 0 bases, the J end by 3 bases, with 9 bases between. This CDR3 region has 15 residues. The germline gives CDR1 MNHNY, CDR2 SVGAGI (reference sequence). This chain's CDR3 is CASSYSFGVNQPQHF. CDR3 nucleotide sequence: TGTGCCAGCAGTTACTCGTTCGGGGTCAATCAGCCCCAGCATTTT.

The chain carries TRBV9 and TRBJ2-5; 8 nucleotides agree with TRBD1. Trimming removed 0 bases from V and 5 bases from J; junction bases left unmatched: 12. The CDR3 is 17 amino acids. Germline V gives CDR1 SGDLS, CDR2 YYNGEE. Written as DNA, the CDR3 is TGTGCCAGCAGCGTAGGGACAGGGAAATTGACCACGGAGACCCAGTACTTC. Protein: CASSVGTGKLTTETQYF.

The chain is built from TRBV2 and TRBJ2-7; 7 bases match TRBD2. The CDR3 is 15 residues long. CDR1 is SNHLY and CDR2 is FYNNEI in the germline V gene. Losses at the gene ends were 2 bases for V and 6 bases for J; bases not matched to a gene: 10. The CDR3 sequence: CASSESTSVMIEQYF. The CDR3 DNA reads as TGTGCCAGCAGTGAATCAACTAGCGTAATGATCGAGCAGTACTTC.

The chain is built from TRBV7-2 and TRBJ1-3; possibly TRBD1 for D (6 bases). CDR1 and CDR2 from the germline V gene are SGHTA and FQGNSA. CDR3 size: 15 residues. Deletions cut 5 bases from V and 4 bases from J, with 15 bases between. CDR3 DNA: TGTGCCAGCAGCCCAAGTCCAGGGGAAGGAAACACCATATATTTT. Its translation is CASSPSPGEGNTIYF.

This chain links TRBV28 with TRBJ2-1, with a tentative D call TRBD2 (5 bases). V shed 4 bases and J shed 7 bases, with 14 bases lying between them. Germline values: CDR1 MDHEN, CDR2 SYDVKM. There are 14 residues in the CDR3. The CDR3 bases are TGTGCCAGCAGTTCCCGCGGGCTGGCAAATGAGCAGTTCTTC. It codes for CASSSRGLANEQFF.

CDR3 DNA: TGCAGCGTTGAATGGACAGGCTCCTACAATGAGCAGTTCTTC. Its protein is CSVEWTGSYNEQFF. This chain links TRBV29-1 with TRBJ2-1, with 7 positions matching TRBD1. Germline CDR1 reads SQVTM; CDR2 reads ANQGSEA. Trimming at V came to 2 bases and at J to 0 bases, leaving 1 base not matched to a gene. CDR3 length equals 14 residues.

The rearrangement uses TRBV13 and TRBJ1-1, with D perhaps TRBD1 (6 bases). Germline CDR1 reads PRHDT; CDR2 reads FYEKMQ (reference sequence). The CDR3 has 14 amino acids. V lost 3 bases to trimming and J lost 5 bases, with 13 bases between them. In DNA form, the CDR3 reads TGTGCCAGCAGCTTCCGCGGGGGCGGGACTGAAGCTTTCTTT. Amino acids: CASSFRGGGTEAFF.

The V and J genes are TRBV28 and TRBJ1-1; tentatively, D is TRBD1 (6 bases). The germline V gene encodes CDR1 MDHEN and CDR2 SYDVKM. V was trimmed by 6 bases and J by 0 bases, leaving 17 bases between them. The CDR3 consists of 16 residues. CDR3 nucleotide sequence: TGTGCCAGCAGGATGACAGGTTCCCGTTTGAACACTGAAGCTTTCTTT. This translates into CASRMTGSRLNTEAFF.

The J gene is TRBJ1-5, the V gene TRBV25-1; the D is unclear. Per the germline V gene, CDR1 is MGHDK and CDR2 is SYGVNS. The CDR3 is 16 residues long. With 1 base removed from V and 3 bases from J, the gap between germline ends came to 13 bases. CDR3 sequence reads: CASSESGGPSNQPQHF. The DNA of the CDR3 is TGTGCCAGCAGTGAATCTGGCGGGCCATCCAATCAGCCCCAGCATTTT.

The chain has TRBV6-1 and TRBJ2-1; 8 nucleotides agree with TRBD2. Germline loops: CDR1 MNHNS, CDR2 SASEGT. This CDR3 region has 15 residues. V dropped 4 bases and J dropped 4; count of bases not matched to a gene: 6. The CDR3: CASSVGLAVYNEQFF. The CDR3 nucleotides are TGTGCCAGCAGTGTAGGACTAGCAGTTTACAATGAGCAGTTCTTC.

The gene calls are TRBV27 and TRBJ1-1; 7 bases align to TRBD1. J was trimmed by 4 bases and V by 4 bases; bases with no gene match: 6. Germline CDR1 reads MNHEY; CDR2 reads SMNVEV (reference sequence). CDR3 length: 14 residues. This CDR3 is CASSSGGGPTEAFF. CDR3 sequence (DNA): TGTGCCAGCAGTTCAGGGGGAGGTCCCACTGAAGCTTTCTTT.

V is TRBV7-7 and J is TRBJ2-1, with TRBD2 matching over 10 bases. Germline values: CDR1 SSHAT, CDR2 FNYEAQ (reference sequence). Trimming at V came to 2 bases and at J to 4 bases, leaving 14 bases not matched to a gene. The CDR3 contains 19 residues. The CDR3 DNA reads as TGTGCCAGCAGCTTATACGAAAGGAGCGGGAGGGCCCGGTACAATGAGCAGTTCTTC. The encoded protein is CASSLYERSGRARYNEQFF.

CDR3 amino acids: CASSYESLNYGYTF. Here the CDR3 DNA reads TGTGCCAGCAGTTACGAGAGCCTTAACTATGGCTACACCTTC. The chain is built from TRBV6-6 and TRBJ1-2; D ambiguous. The V end was cut by 2 bases, the J end by 1 base, with 8 bases between. Germline CDR1 and CDR2: MNHNY and SVGAGI (reference sequence). The CDR3 has 14 residues.